This T cell receptor beta chain was recovered during a study of blood T cell repertoires in COVID-19. At the level of the study: The analysed material was cDNA or gDNA that came from T cells, B-cell-depleted T cells, or PBMCs.

Source study methods: Reference gene primer amplification gave estimated nucleated cell counts. Sequenced by immunoSEQ multiplex PCR; TCRdb stores in-frame clones only, minus some. D and trimming were read from the DNA, whereas the V and J calls and clone size are those reported in that table. The table lists some 70,000 clones, roughly 84% of them singletons. Sequenced material: peripheral blood. The receptor was isolated from a man aged 50 to 59 with active COVID-19.

The CDR3 DNA follows: TGTGCCAGCAGCTTGCCGGGGGACCTAGACGGCTACACCTTC. Translating gives CASSLPGDLDGYTF. The V call is TRBV5-4, the J call TRBJ1-2; a possible D gene is TRBD1 (5 bases). V lost 1 base, J lost 8 bases, and 15 bases lay in between. Germline V gives CDR1 SGHNT, CDR2 YYREEE (reference sequence). This CDR3 has 14 residues.